The T cell receptor beta chain described here comes from a study of blood T cell repertoires in COVID-19. Study details: Sources were T cells, B-cell-depleted T cells, or PBMCs; the material itself was cDNA or gDNA.

V shed 4 bases and J 1 base; nucleotides not matched to a gene: 4. The length of the CDR3 is 14 residues. Germline CDR1 is SGDLS and CDR2 is YYNGEE. Original data processing: Reference gene primer amplification gave nucleated cell count estimates. Repertoires were generated with immunoSEQ multiplex PCR, while TCRdb's copy carries only in-frame clones and drops some. That table supplies the V and J calls and clone size; D and trimming were determined from the DNA. The sample carries about 250,000 clones, 88% recorded once. Everyone who took part was roughly 18 to 100 years old, and they came from 24 US areas.

This clonotype was sampled from a woman in her forties or fifties who had recovered from COVID-19. Sequencing was done on a sample of PBMCs or T cells enriched from blood (not recorded which). The chain joins TRBV9 to TRBJ2-7, with 8 bases that match TRBD1. Written as DNA, the CDR3 is TGTGCCAGCAGCACAGGGACAGGATCCTACGAGCAGTACTTC. Translated, it gives CASSTGTGSYEQYF.